This TCR beta chain was obtained from a study of blood T cell repertoires in COVID-19. Study as a whole: PBMCs, B-cell-depleted T cells, or T cells provided the cDNA or gDNA that made up the material.

Trimming left V 3 bases short and J 0 bases short, with 20 bases between. The length of the CDR3 is 18 residues. CDR1 is SGDLS and CDR2 is YYNGEE in the germline V gene. Authors' data handling: By means of reference gene primer amplification, nucleated cell counts were estimated. Assay: immunoSEQ multiplex PCR; the TCRdb copy retains only in-frame clones and omits some. The V and J calls and clone size were taken over from that table, and D and trimming were inferred from the DNA. The repertoire holds approximately 200,000 clones, with 80% to 90% as singletons. The receptor was derived from a woman older than 75 with acute or convalescent COVID-19. This chain connects TRBV9 to TRBJ2-3; D possibly corresponds to TRBD2 (6 bases). Material: peripheral blood. The CDR3 bases are TGTGCCAGCAGCGCCCACAGGTTAGCGGATGCTAGCACAGATACGCAGTATTTT. This encodes CASSAHRLADASTDTQYF.